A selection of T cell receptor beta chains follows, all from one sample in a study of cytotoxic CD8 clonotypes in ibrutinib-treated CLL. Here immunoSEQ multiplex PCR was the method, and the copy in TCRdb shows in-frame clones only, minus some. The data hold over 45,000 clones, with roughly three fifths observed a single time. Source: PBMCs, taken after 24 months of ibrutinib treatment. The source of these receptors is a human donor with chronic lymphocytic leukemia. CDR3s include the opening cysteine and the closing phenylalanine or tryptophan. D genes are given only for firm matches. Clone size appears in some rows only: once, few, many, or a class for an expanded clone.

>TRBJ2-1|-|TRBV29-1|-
CSVGRGEYNEQFF
TGCAGCGTTGGTAGGGGAGAGTACAATGAGCAGTTCTTC
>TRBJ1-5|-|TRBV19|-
CASSIGGSGGNQPQHF
TGTGCCAGTAGTATTGGGGGCTCTGGGGGTAATCAGCCCCAGCATTTT
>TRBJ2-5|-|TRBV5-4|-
CASSSVEGQETQYF
TGTGCCAGCAGCTCGGTAGAGGGCCAAGAGACCCAGTACTTC
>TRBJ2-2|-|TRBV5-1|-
CASSLNRLDTNTGELFF
TGCGCCAGCAGCTTGAATCGGTTAGATACGAACACCGGGGAGCTGTTTTTT
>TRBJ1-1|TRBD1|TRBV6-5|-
CASSRSGGYTEAFF
TGTGCCAGCAGTCGATCAGGGGGTTACACTGAAGCTTTCTTT
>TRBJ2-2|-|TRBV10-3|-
CAISTRTGELFF
TGTGCCATCTCGACGAGGACCGGGGAGCTGTTTTTT
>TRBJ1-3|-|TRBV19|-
CATWTVGNTIYF
TGTGCCACCTGGACGGTCGGAAACACCATATATTTT
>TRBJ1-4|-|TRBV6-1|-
CASRERDEPRTNEKLFF
TGTGCCAGCAGGGAAAGGGATGAACCAAGAACTAATGAAAAACTGTTTTTT
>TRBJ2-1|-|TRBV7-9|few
CASSLVGIGEQFF
TGTGCCAGCAGCTTAGTGGGGATCGGTGAGCAGTTCTTC
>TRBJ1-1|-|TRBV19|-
CASSVQVMNTEAFF
TGTGCCAGTAGTGTACAGGTAATGAACACTGAAGCTTTCTTT
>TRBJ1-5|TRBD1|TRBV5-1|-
CARAGGKANQPQHF
TGCGCCAGGGCAGGGGGGAAGGCCAATCAGCCCCAGCATTTT
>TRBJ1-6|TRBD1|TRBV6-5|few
CASSSGQGNSPLHF
TGTGCCAGCTCGTCGGGACAGGGGAATTCACCCCTCCACTTT
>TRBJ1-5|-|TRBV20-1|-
CSARVNQPQHF
TGCAGTGCTAGAGTTAATCAGCCCCAGCATTTT
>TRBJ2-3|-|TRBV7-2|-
CASRNQRNTDTQYF
TGTGCCAGCAGGAACCAGCGGAACACAGATACGCAGTATTTT
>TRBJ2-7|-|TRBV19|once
CASSKAGSSYEQYF
TGTGCCAGTAGTAAAGCAGGGTCCTCCTACGAGCAGTACTTC
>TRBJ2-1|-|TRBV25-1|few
CASSLGGTFPNEQFF
TGTGCCAGCAGCTTAGGTGGTACCTTCCCCAATGAGCAGTTCTTC
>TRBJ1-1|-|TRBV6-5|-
CASRKSRGYTEAFF
TGTGCCAGCAGGAAAAGCCGGGGCTACACTGAAGCTTTCTTT
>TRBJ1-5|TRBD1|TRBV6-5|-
CASSSGTGGYQPQHF
TGTGCCAGCAGTTCGGGGACAGGGGGTTATCAGCCCCAGCATTTT
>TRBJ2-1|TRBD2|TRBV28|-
CASSLVGLAGPSYNEQFF
TGTGCCAGCAGTTTAGTGGGACTAGCGGGGCCCTCCTACAATGAGCAGTTCTTC
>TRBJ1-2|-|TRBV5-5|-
CASSLDGGSNYGYTF
TGTGCCAGCAGCTTGGACGGGGGATCTAACTATGGCTACACCTTC
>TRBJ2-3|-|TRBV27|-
CASSQTEDTQYF
TGTGCCAGCAGCCAAACAGAAGATACGCAGTATTTT
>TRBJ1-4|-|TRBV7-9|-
CASSLDGLEKLFF
TGTGCCAGCAGCTTAGACGGCCTCGAAAAACTGTTTTTT
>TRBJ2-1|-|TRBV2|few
CASSPNQPGNEQFF
TGTGCCAGCAGTCCTAACCAACCCGGTAATGAGCAGTTCTTC
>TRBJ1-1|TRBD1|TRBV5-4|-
CASSPGQGEAFF
TGTGCCAGCAGCCCCGGACAGGGTGAAGCTTTCTTT
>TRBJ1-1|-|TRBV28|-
CASSFMGTNTEAFF
TGTGCCAGCAGTTTTATGGGGACGAACACTGAAGCTTTCTTT
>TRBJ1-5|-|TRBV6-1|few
CASSPGGVQPQHF
TGTGCCAGCAGCCCAGGAGGGGTGCAGCCCCAGCATTTT
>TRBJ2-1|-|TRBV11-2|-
CASSLVIFDEQFF
TGTGCCAGCAGCTTAGTTATCTTTGATGAGCAATTCTTC
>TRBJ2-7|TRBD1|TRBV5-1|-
CASSLTGQGGHEQYF
TGCGCCAGCAGCTTGACGGGACAGGGGGGCCACGAGCAGTACTTC
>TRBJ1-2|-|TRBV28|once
CASSNGGTYGYTF
TGTGCCAGCAGCAATGGAGGAACCTATGGCTACACCTTC
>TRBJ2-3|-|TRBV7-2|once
CASSPLDRSTDTQYF
TGTGCCAGCAGCCCTCTCGACAGGTCCACAGATACGCAGTATTTT
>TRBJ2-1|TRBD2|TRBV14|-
CASSQVGLAGERNEQFF
TGTGCCAGCAGCCAAGTTGGGCTAGCGGGGGAAAGGAATGAGCAGTTCTTC
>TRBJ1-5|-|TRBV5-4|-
CASSLWGAGEQPQHF
TGTGCCAGCAGCTTGTGGGGGGCGGGAGAACAGCCCCAGCATTTT
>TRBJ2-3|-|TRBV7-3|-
CASSPTTPRGVDTQYF
TGTGCCAGCAGCCCTACCACCCCGCGTGGGGTGGATACGCAGTATTTT
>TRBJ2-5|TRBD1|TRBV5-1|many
CASSPTGGRLETQYF
TGCGCCAGCAGCCCTACAGGGGGGCGGCTTGAGACCCAGTACTTC
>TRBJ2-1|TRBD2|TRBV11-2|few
CASSLAGGPGEQFF
TGTGCCAGCAGCTTAGCGGGGGGGCCGGGTGAGCAGTTCTTC
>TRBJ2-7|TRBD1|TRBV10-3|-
CAISDARGTVSYEQYF
TGTGCCATCAGTGACGCTAGAGGGACAGTCTCCTACGAGCAGTACTTC
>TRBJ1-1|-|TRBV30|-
CAWGGLQNTEAFF
TGTGCCTGGGGGGGGTTACAGAACACTGAAGCTTTCTTT
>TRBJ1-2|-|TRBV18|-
CASSPSRQLLYGYTF
TGTGCCAGCTCACCAAGCCGACAGCTTCTATATGGCTACACCTTC
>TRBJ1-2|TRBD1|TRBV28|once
CASTQTGSSGYTF
TGTGCCAGCACCCAGACAGGGTCAAGCGGCTACACCTTC
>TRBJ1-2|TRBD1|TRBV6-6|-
CASTLDRGHEGYTF
TGTGCCAGCACCCTGGACAGGGGGCACGAGGGCTACACCTTC
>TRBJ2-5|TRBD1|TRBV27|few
CASRHGGQGAGETQYF
TGTGCCAGCAGACATGGTGGACAGGGGGCAGGGGAGACCCAGTACTTC
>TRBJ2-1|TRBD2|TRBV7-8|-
CASSLERLAGGEQFF
TGTGCCAGCAGCTTAGAAAGACTAGCGGGAGGTGAGCAGTTCTTC
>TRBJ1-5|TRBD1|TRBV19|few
CATHGQGAQPQHF
TGTGCCACCCATGGACAGGGGGCTCAGCCCCAGCATTTT
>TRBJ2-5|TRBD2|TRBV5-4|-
CASSRWAGGQETQYF
TGTGCCAGCAGCCGCTGGGCGGGGGGCCAAGAGACCCAGTACTTC
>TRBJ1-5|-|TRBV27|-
CASSLGRGREVQPQHF
TGTGCCAGCAGTTTAGGGAGGGGTCGCGAGGTTCAGCCCCAGCATTTT
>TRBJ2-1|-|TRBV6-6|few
CASSYSTRTEQFF
TGTGCCAGCAGTTACTCGACACGGACTGAGCAGTTCTTC
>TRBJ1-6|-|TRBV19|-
CASSILTENSPLHF
TGTGCCAGTAGTATTTTGACGGAGAATTCACCCCTCCACTTT
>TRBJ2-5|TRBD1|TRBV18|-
CASSPTGETQYF
TGTGCCAGCTCACCGACAGGGGAGACCCAGTACTTC
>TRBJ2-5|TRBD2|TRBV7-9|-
CASTSYGGSEETQYF
TGTGCCAGCACCTCTTACGGGGGGTCGGAAGAGACCCAGTACTTC
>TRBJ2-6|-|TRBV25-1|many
CASSDSSGANVLTF
TGTGCCAGCAGCGACAGCTCTGGGGCCAACGTCCTGACTTTC
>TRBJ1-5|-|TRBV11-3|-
CARRKRKKRDQPQHF
TGTGCCAGACGCAAGAGGAAGAAACGCGATCAGCCCCAGCATTTT
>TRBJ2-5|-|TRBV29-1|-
CSVEFSQETQYF
TGCAGCGTTGAATTCTCCCAAGAGACCCAGTACTTC
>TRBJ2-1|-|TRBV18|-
CASSPRGGVGDNEQFF
TGTGCCAGCTCACCGCGGGGCGGGGTCGGGGACAATGAGCAGTTCTTC
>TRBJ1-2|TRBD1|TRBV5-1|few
CASSSTGDGYTF
TGCGCCAGCAGCTCCACAGGGGATGGCTACACCTTC
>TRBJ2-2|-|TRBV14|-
CASSQAGELFF
TGTGCCAGCAGCCAAGCCGGGGAGCTGTTTTTT